One sample yielded the 28 T cell receptor beta chains listed below, sequenced in a study of T cell responses to AZD1222 COVID-19 vaccine. Generated by immunoSEQ multiplex PCR, the TCRdb table keeps only in-frame clones and is missing some. Of about 170,000 clones listed, 90% are singletons. The sequences come from peripheral blood, collected on day 0 of AZD1222 vaccination. These receptors came from an adult in good health.

The V gene is TRBV28, the J gene TRBJ1-4; the match to TRBD1 covers 7 bases. CDR1 and CDR2 (germline): MDHEN, SYDVKM. J was trimmed by 7 bases and V by 8 bases; bases with no gene match: 7. This CDR3 has 13 residues. CDR3 sequence (DNA): TGTGCCAGCCGGGACAGATCCTCTGAAAAACTGTTTTTT. Its protein product is CASRDRSSEKLFF.

The rearrangement links TRBV2 to TRBJ2-3; 13 positions agree with TRBD2. Germline V lookup: CDR1 SNHLY, CDR2 FYNNEI. J gave up 0 bases and V 6 bases, and 12 bases lay outside the gene matches. The length of the CDR3 is 19 residues. CDR3 sequence: CASRGARTSGGPSTDTQYF. The DNA for the CDR3 is TGTGCCAGCAGGGGAGCTAGGACTAGCGGGGGACCTAGCACAGATACGCAGTATTTT.

The chain couples TRBV6-5 to TRBJ2-6, with D hard to call. Trimming removed 8 bases from V and 1 base from J, with 12 bases in between. Germline loops: CDR1 MNHEY, CDR2 SVGAGI. The CDR3 loop spans 15 amino acids. CDR3 in DNA: TGTGCCAGCGGTCCTGGTGAATCTGGGGCCAACGTCCTGACTTTC. Translation: CASGPGESGANVLTF.

This clone came up a few times. The chain has TRBV13 and TRBJ2-4, with TRBD2 matching over 8 bases. The germline CDR1 and CDR2 sequences are PRHDT and FYEKMQ (reference sequence). The CDR3 runs to 14 residues. V lost 6 bases, J lost 6 bases, and 7 bases stayed unmatched. The CDR3 nucleotides are TGTGCCAGCAGGACCGGGGGGGCCGGAAACATTCAGTACTTC. Its protein is CASRTGGAGNIQYF.

V usage is TRBV30 and J usage is TRBJ2-3; 10 nucleotides match TRBD1. The CDR3 sequence is 17 residues long. After removal of 8 bases from V and 0 bases from J, the junction contained 14 bases not matched to a gene. Germline V gene data show CDR1 as GTSNPN and CDR2 as SVGIG (reference sequence). Written as DNA, the CDR3 is TGTGCCCGAGGATGGGGGACAGGGGTTACTAGCACAGATACGCAGTATTTT. Translation gives CARGWGTGVTSTDTQYF.

The chain uses TRBV5-6 and TRBJ1-6; 8 bases match TRBD1. The CDR3 sequence is 16 residues long. V gave up 1 base and J gave up 10 bases; unmatched junction bases: 10. CDR1 SGHDT and CDR2 YYEEEE come from the germline V gene. The CDR3 DNA reads TGTGCCAGCAGCTTGTATTTGGGTACAGGGGGGTCACCCCTCCACTTT. Translation: CASSLYLGTGGSPLHF.

The chain is built from TRBV6-5 and TRBJ1-4; tentatively, D is TRBD1 (6 bases). The CDR3 extends over 14 amino acids. Trimming pared 6 bases from V and 4 bases from J, leaving 12 bases between. In germline, CDR1 is MNHEY, CDR2 SVGAGI. The CDR3 DNA reads as TGTGCCAGCAGCTCAGGACAGCTTAATGAAAAACTGTTTTTT. Translating it yields CASSSGQLNEKLFF.

V gene TRBV14 combines with J gene TRBJ1-1; D might be TRBD1 (6 bases). The CDR3 length is 15 residues. CDR1 is SGHDN, CDR2 FVKESK, per germline. V shed 0 bases and J shed 11 bases, with 19 bases lying between them. In DNA, the CDR3 is TGTGCCAGCAGCCAAGACGGGGGCAGGGTGAGATCGGCTTTCTTT. This encodes CASSQDGGRVRSAFF.

V is TRBV4-1 and J is TRBJ1-2, with D tentatively TRBD1 (5 bases). V lost 4 bases and J 5 bases, leaving 11 bases between the germline ends. The CDR3 runs 13 residues. Germline V lookup: CDR1 MGHRA, CDR2 YSYEKL. The CDR3 DNA reads TGCGCCAGCAGCCCCGAGTCAGGGTATGGCTACACCTTC. Its protein is CASSPESGYGYTF.

CDR3 sequence reads: CASSLSSWTGELFF. In nucleotides, the CDR3 is TGCGCCAGCAGCTTGAGTAGCTGGACCGGGGAGCTGTTTTTT. The rearrangement joins TRBV5-1 to TRBJ2-2, with no clear D. The CDR3 spans 14 residues. V was trimmed by 1 base and J by 5 bases, leaving 9 bases between them. The germline V gene encodes CDR1 SGHRS and CDR2 YFSETQ. Full variable domain (rest looked up from reference TRBV5-1 and TRBJ2-2): KAGVTQTPRYLIKTRGQQVTLSCSPISGHRSVSWYQQTPGQGLQFLFEYFSETQRNKGNFPGRFSGRQFSNSRSEMNVSTLELGDSALYLCASSLSSWTGELFFGEGSRLTVL.

This chain joins TRBV4-1 and TRBJ2-2, with 7 bases aligning to TRBD2. The CDR3 is 18 residues long. The germline V gene has CDR1 MGHRA and CDR2 YSYEKL. The trim removed 5 bases at V and 3 bases at J, leaving 15 bases unmatched. CDR3 protein: CASSNSLGAGSDTGELFF. The CDR3 DNA follows: TGCGCCAGCAGCAACTCTCTGGGAGCGGGGAGTGACACCGGGGAGCTGTTTTTT.

This clone was recorded only once. The V call is TRBV4-1, the J call TRBJ1-1; 9 nucleotides align to TRBD1. Germline loops: CDR1 MGHRA, CDR2 YSYEKL. J gave up 0 bases and V 1 base, and 6 bases lay outside the gene matches. The CDR3 spans 17 residues. CDR3: CASSQAGQGMMNTEAFF. For the CDR3, the DNA is TGCGCCAGCAGCCAAGCAGGACAGGGGATGATGAACACTGAAGCTTTCTTT.

This clone was seen a few times. The chain links TRBV7-9 to TRBJ1-6; D uncertain. This CDR3 has 15 amino acids. Germline assignment: CDR1 SEHNR and CDR2 FQNEAQ (reference sequence). Trimming took 1 base from V and 0 from J, leaving 4 bases between them. DNA for the CDR3: TGTGCCAGCAGCTTAGTGAGCTCCTATAATTCACCCCTCCACTTT. It translates to CASSLVSSYNSPLHF. The full variable domain, rest sourced from reference TRBV7-9 and TRBJ1-6, is DTGVSQNPRHKITKRGQNVTFRCDPISEHNRLYWYRQTLGQGPEFLTYFQNEAQLEKSRLLSDRFSAERPKGSFSTLEIQRTEQGDSAMYLCASSLVSSYNSPLHFGNGTRLTVT.

V and J are TRBV6-1 and TRBJ1-2, with TRBD1 as a possible D gene (6 bases). The CDR3 is made up of 13 amino acids. V was pared by 3 bases and J by 5 bases, with 10 bases between. Germline CDR1 MNHNS, CDR2 SASEGT. This CDR3 reads CASSDRGRYGYTF. The CDR3 nucleotides are TGTGCCAGCAGTGACAGGGGCCGGTATGGCTACACCTTC.

The chain joins TRBV11-3 to TRBJ2-2; tentatively, D is TRBD1 (6 bases). Germline V gene lookup returns CDR1 SGHNT and CDR2 YENEEA. The CDR3 runs 14 residues. With 5 bases removed from V and 4 bases from J, the gap between germline ends came to 11 bases. Here the CDR3 reads CASSQQGTTGELFF. The CDR3 DNA reads TGTGCCAGCAGCCAGCAGGGGACCACCGGGGAGCTGTTTTTT. The whole variable domain, remainder taken from reference TRBV11-3 and TRBJ2-2, is EAGVVQSPRYKIIEKKQPVAFWCNPISGHNTLYWYLQNLGQGPELLIRYENEEAVDDSQLPKDRFSAERLKGVDSTLKIQPAELGDSAVYLCASSQQGTTGELFFGEGSRLTVL.

The chain has TRBV2 and TRBJ1-5; the D is unclear. CDR1 is SNHLY and CDR2 is FYNNEI in the germline V gene. CDR3 length equals 13 residues. V was cut by 6 bases and J by 12 bases, with 18 bases left in between. DNA for the CDR3: TGTGCCAGCAGCGAAAACCCGATTAGGTTCCAGCATTTT. Its translation is CASSENPIRFQHF.

V and J are TRBV24-1 and TRBJ2-1, with 8 bases matching TRBD1. Trimming at V came to 5 bases and at J to 9 bases, leaving 14 bases not matched to a gene. This CDR3 has 16 residues. In germline, CDR1 is KGHDR, CDR2 SFDVKD. The CDR3 region has the DNA TGTGCCACCAGTGGGGTCTTGGCAGGGGGCATAGGTGAGCAGTTCTTC. Translation: CATSGVLAGGIGEQFF.

The rearrangement uses TRBV9 and TRBJ1-6, with D possibly being TRBD1 (5 bases). This CDR3 has 14 residues. The germline V gene encodes CDR1 SGDLS and CDR2 YYNGEE. V lost 0 bases to trimming and J lost 12 bases, with 13 bases between them. The CDR3 sequence: CASSVEAGIGPLHF. CDR3 bases: TGTGCCAGCAGCGTAGAGGCAGGGATTGGACCCCTCCACTTT.

This clone was counted a single time. The chain employs TRBV19 and TRBJ1-6; no clear D. Germline CDR1 and CDR2: LNHDA and SQIVND (reference sequence). V was trimmed by 9 bases and J by 0 bases, leaving 12 bases between them. CDR3 length: 15 residues. The CDR3 nucleotides are TGTGCCAGCCACATCGCGAGCTCCTATAATTCACCCCTCCACTTT. Translation: CASHIASSYNSPLHF.

The V and J genes are TRBV4-3 and TRBJ1-5; D ambiguous. The CDR3 runs to 15 residues. Trimming took off 0 bases at V and 0 bases at J, with 6 bases between the two ends. CDR1 LGHNA and CDR2 YSLEER come from the germline V gene. The CDR3 reads CASSQDHGSNQPQHF. The CDR3, as DNA: TGCGCCAGCAGCCAAGACCACGGTAGCAATCAGCCCCAGCATTTT.

This clone counts as medium-sized. This rearrangement joins TRBV11-1 to TRBJ2-2; D perhaps matches TRBD1 (5 bases). V lost 6 bases and J lost 0, with 8 bases in between. The length of the CDR3 is 14 residues. Per germline, CDR1 SGHAT and CDR2 FQDESV (reference sequence). This chain's CDR3 is CASSQGTNTGELFF. The CDR3 DNA reads as TGTGCCAGCAGTCAGGGTACGAACACCGGGGAGCTGTTTTTT.

The J gene is TRBJ2-7, the V gene TRBV30; 8 bases align to TRBD2. The CDR3 sequence is 16 residues long. Germline CDR1 reads GTSNPN; CDR2 reads SVGIG (reference sequence). The ends lost 0 bases at V and 3 bases at J; junction bases unmatched: 10. The CDR3 DNA reads TGTGCCTGGAGTGTACGCCGAAGCGGGGGACACTACGAGCAGTACTTC. It yields the protein CAWSVRRSGGHYEQYF.

With respect to this clone: Germline is not matched at one junction end, which may reflect a read error. CDR3 in DNA: TGTGCCACTAGTGATCGGGGGGCTACCCCTGAAGCTTTCTTT. This gives the protein CATSDRGATPEAFF. This chain connects TRBV24-1 to TRBJ1-1; tentatively, D is TRBD1 (6 bases). Germline CDR1 reads KGHDR; CDR2 reads SFDVKD. CDR3 length equals 14 residues.

The chain joins TRBV7-2 to TRBJ2-3; 7 nucleotides line up with TRBD2. Per the germline V gene, CDR1 is SGHTA and CDR2 is FQGNSA. The V segment lost 10 bases and the J segment 2 bases; nucleotides outside the gene matches: 9. The CDR3 runs to 14 residues. CDR3: CAIDRDYYTDTQYF. CDR3 nucleotides: TGTGCCATAGACCGGGACTATTACACAGATACGCAGTATTTT. Full variable domain (missing parts from reference TRBV7-2 and TRBJ2-3): GAGVSQSPSNKVTEKGKDVELRCDPISGHTALYWYRQSLGQGLEFLIYFQGNSAPDKSGLPSDRFSAERTGGSVSTLTIQRTQQEDSAVYLCAIDRDYYTDTQYFGPGTRLTVL.

The gene calls are TRBV18 and TRBJ2-3, with no clear D. Germline V lookup: CDR1 KGHSH, CDR2 LQKENI. Trimming removed 5 bases at V and 0 bases at J, with 3 bases between. The CDR3 has 12 amino acids. CDR3 in amino acids: CASSSSTDTQYF. Here the CDR3 DNA reads TGTGCCAGCTCATCAAGCACAGATACGCAGTATTTT.

The rearrangement joins TRBV18 to TRBJ2-6, with D tentatively TRBD1 (5 bases). This CDR3 has 15 residues. Trimming shortened V by 6 bases and J by 2 bases, and 11 bases separated the two germline ends. The germline V gene has CDR1 KGHSH and CDR2 LQKENI. The CDR3 sequence: CASSPGRAGANVLTF. CDR3 nucleotides: TGTGCCAGCTCGCCTGGCAGGGCTGGGGCCAACGTCCTGACTTTC.

The chain joins TRBV29-1 to TRBJ1-2; D gene unclear. Trimming shortened V by 5 bases and J by 6 bases, and 10 bases separated the two germline ends. The CDR3 is 11 residues long. The V gene's germline CDR1 is SQVTM and CDR2 ANQGSEA. CDR3 in DNA: TGCAGCGTTAAGGCCGGGGATGGCTACACCTTC. This codes for CSVKAGDGYTF.

Written as DNA, the CDR3 is TGTGCCACCACAGGGGGCTATGGCTACACCTTC. Translated: CATTGGYGYTF. J is TRBJ1-2 and V is TRBV6-5; 8 bases are shared with TRBD1. Losses at the gene ends were 10 bases for V and 4 bases for J; bases not matched to a gene: 2. Germline-derived CDR1 and CDR2 are MNHEY and SVGAGI. The CDR3 is 11 residues long.